This T cell receptor (beta chain) was sequenced in a study of technical replicates of blood from a few donors. Repertoires were generated with immunoSEQ multiplex PCR, while TCRdb's copy carries only in-frame clones and drops some. Seen here are more than 90,000 clones, 95% observed once, and the top ten hold over 0.2%. The V gene end was trimmed by 7 bases and the J gene end by 5 bases; junction bases not matched to a gene: 10. This CDR3 comprises 15 residues. From germline, CDR1 is SNHLY and CDR2 FYNNEI. This chain uses TRBV2 with TRBJ1-1; 10 positions match TRBD1. The specimen was T cells isolated from PBMCs. The receptor was isolated from a human donor in good health. The CDR3 sequence is CASNQFRTGGTEAFF. CDR3 sequence (DNA): TGTGCCAGCAATCAATTCCGGACAGGGGGGACTGAAGCTTTCTTT.